This passage covers 2 T cell receptor beta chains from one sample sequenced in a study of regulatory T cells in long-lasting Graves disease. Described time point: newly diagnosed GD, antithyroid drugs for less than 3 months. RNA from PBMCs was the source of the TCR library. Researchers made TCR beta libraries by using iRepertoire HTBI primers and running Arm-PCR on CDR3 regions. Each CDR3 protein gets one entry after TCRdb re-called the multiplex PCR reads with MiXCR. The repertoire holds 200,000 to 300,000 distinct CDR3 sequences, with roughly 21% as singletons. The sequencing here drew on peripheral blood mononuclear cells (PBMCs), taken at new diagnosis, from a patient treated with antithyroid drugs. These TCRs come from a female donor with Graves disease.

This clonotype was seen repeatedly, ten times or more. The chain couples TRBV20-1 to TRBJ1-1; 7 nucleotides align to TRBD1. The germline CDR1 and CDR2 sequences are DFQATT and SNEGSKA (reference sequence). With V trimmed by 2 bases and J by 0 bases, 12 bases remained unmatched. The CDR3 runs to 17 residues. CDR3 bases: TGCAGTGCTAGACCGCTCAGGGACAGAAGGCTGAACACTGAAGCTTTCTTT. Translation gives CSARPLRDRRLNTEAFF.

This clonotype was found many times. The chain links TRBV5-1 to TRBJ2-7, with TRBD2 matching 10 bases. This CDR3 spans 17 amino acids. CDR1 and CDR2 (germline): SGHRS, YFSETQ. The ends lost 3 bases at V and 0 bases at J; junction bases unmatched: 9. This CDR3 reads CASSSTGSSGSSYEQYF. Here the CDR3 DNA reads TGCGCCAGCAGCTCTACAGGGTCTAGCGGGAGCTCCTACGAGCAGTACTTC.